Listed below are T cell receptor beta chains from one sample, sequenced in a study of T-cell reconstitution after alpha-beta-depleted transplantation in children. A single record per CDR3 protein comes from TCRdb applying MiXCR to the PCR reads. The sample has 700,000 to 950,000 distinct CDR3 sequences; roughly 15% are singletons. The material sequenced was PBMCs, mostly from graft donor cells, taken 360 days after TCRalphabeta/CD19-depleted stem cell transplant. These receptors were collected from a male patient aged 10-17 years who had a stem cell transplant for acute lymphoblastic leukemia, so the T cells may come from the graft donor. Both conserved end residues are part of each CDR3. Size values are once, few and many counts, or a class for expanded clones, and some rows have none.

>TRBJ2-3|TRBV12-3/TRBV12-4|few
CASSRSSGRPTDTQYF
>TRBJ2-1|TRBV11-1|.
CASSLWGTGRLSSYNEQFF
>TRBJ2-3|TRBV20-1|.
CSGSQRRTDTQYF
>TRBJ1-2|TRBV29-1|.
CSVLYFNYGYTF
>TRBJ2-7|TRBV19|.
CASSINPRTSASYEQYF
>TRBJ2-3|TRBV9|few
CASSISSGPSTDTQYF
>TRBJ2-1|TRBV4-1|.
CASSREGLAAYNEQFF
>TRBJ2-3|TRBV29-1|few
CSAPASPDTQYF
>TRBJ2-5|TRBV5-1|few
CASSASDIETQYF
>TRBJ2-7|TRBV12-3/TRBV12-4|few
CASRPGGAYEQYF
>TRBJ2-7|TRBV12-3/TRBV12-4|many
CASSLEGLHYEQYF
>TRBJ2-1|TRBV3-1|few
CASSRGLASDEQFF
>TRBJ2-7|TRBV3-1|.
CASSPHEYGRAYEQYF